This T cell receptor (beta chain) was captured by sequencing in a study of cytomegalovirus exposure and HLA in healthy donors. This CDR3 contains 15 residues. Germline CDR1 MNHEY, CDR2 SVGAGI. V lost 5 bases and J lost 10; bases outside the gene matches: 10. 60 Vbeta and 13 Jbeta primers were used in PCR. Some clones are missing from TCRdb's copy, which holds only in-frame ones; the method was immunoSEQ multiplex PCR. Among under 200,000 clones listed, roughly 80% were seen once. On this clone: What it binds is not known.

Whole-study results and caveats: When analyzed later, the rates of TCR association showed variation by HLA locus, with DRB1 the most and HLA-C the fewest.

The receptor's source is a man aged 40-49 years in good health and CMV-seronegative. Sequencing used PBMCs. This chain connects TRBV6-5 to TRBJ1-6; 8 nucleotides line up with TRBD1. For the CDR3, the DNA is TGTGCCAGCAGTGCATTCGACAGGGGAGGCTCACCCCTCCACTTT. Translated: CASSAFDRGGSPLHF.